This TCR beta chain was profiled in a study of CD8 T cells in ankylosing spondylitis. Regarding the study as a whole: Disease-linked clones had a CD8+ phenotype and relatively low frequency in peripheral blood. For ankylosing spondylitis blood, a TCR beta motif of seven to nine highly homologous variants appeared characteristic.

V gave up 0 bases and J gave up 2 bases, with 12 bases separating them. The CDR3 loop spans 15 amino acids. Germline V gene lookup returns CDR1 SGDLS and CDR2 YYNGEE. Construction of TCR beta libraries was performed using quantitative 5'-RACE with molecular barcodes. TCRdb processed the 5' RACE reads anew with MiXCR; each CDR3 protein has one entry. The sample consists of some 800,000 distinct CDR3 sequences, 12% of them appearing once. Concerning this clonotype itself: Its antigen is undetermined.

This receptor was identified in a male donor with ankylosing spondylitis. The sequenced sample consisted of blood, either unsorted or a sorted T cell fraction (not recorded which). The rearrangement links TRBV9 to TRBJ2-7; D is tentatively TRBD1 or TRBD2 (5 bases each). DNA for the CDR3: TGTGCCAGCAGCGTAGACCGGGACCCTCCCTACGAGCAGTACTTC. Its translation is CASSVDRDPPYEQYF.